These 15 T cell receptor beta chains were sequenced from one sample in a study of T cells in Graves' hyperthyroidism and ophthalmopathy. Using RNA transcripts as the source, TCR beta CDR3 regions were amplified. Using the HTBI primer set, a first-round RT-PCR was run on the TCR CDR3. TCRdb re-analysed the multiplex PCR reads in MiXCR, keeping a single row per CDR3 protein. The sample includes 600,000 or so distinct CDR3 sequences, 15% to 20% of them seen just once. The specimen sequenced was blood. These receptors all stem from a woman under 40 with Graves' hyperthyroidism.

This clonotype showed up many times. This chain uses TRBV12-5 with TRBJ2-1, with TRBD2 matching over 15 bases. V lost 0 bases to trimming and J lost 6 bases; unmatched junction nucleotides: 9. From germline, CDR1 is LGHNT and CDR2 FRNRAP. This CDR3 comprises 19 residues. DNA of the CDR3: TGTGCTAGTGGTTTGGTAAGGACTAGCGGGAGGGCCGGCTCCAATGAGCAGTTCTTC. Protein: CASGLVRTSGRAGSNEQFF.

The chain links TRBV10-3 to TRBJ2-1; 11 bases match TRBD2. Germline V gives CDR1 ENHRY, CDR2 SYGVKD. J gave up 7 bases and V 10 bases, and 9 bases lay outside the gene matches. The CDR3 loop spans 14 amino acids. The CDR3 region has the DNA TGTGCCAGTATGGCGGGACTAGCGGTAAATGAGCAGTTCTTC. Its translation is CASMAGLAVNEQFF.

The table lists this clonotype with many counts. The gene calls are TRBV20-1 and TRBJ2-1; 9 bases are a match to TRBD2. Germline V gene sequence: CDR1 DFQATT, CDR2 SNEGSKA (reference sequence). With V trimmed by 4 bases and J by 4 bases, 8 bases remained unmatched. This CDR3 has 15 residues. CDR3 nucleotides: TGCAGTGCTACCTCCGGGACTAGCCGATACAATGAGCAGTTCTTC. Encoded protein: CSATSGTSRYNEQFF.

This clonotype has just a few counts. V is TRBV25-1 and J is TRBJ2-6; D might be TRBD1 or TRBD2, each matching 5 bases. This CDR3 region has 17 residues. Trimming shortened V by 11 bases and J by 0 bases, and 20 bases separated the two germline ends. Germline CDR1 and CDR2: MGHDK and SYGVNS. The CDR3 DNA reads TGTGCCGGCTATCTGGGGGAAACTCTCTCTGGGGCCAACGTCCTGACTTTC. Its translation: CAGYLGETLSGANVLTF. The full variable domain, completed using reference TRBV25-1 and TRBJ2-6, is EADIYQTPRYLVIGTGKKITLECSQTMGHDKMYWYQQDPGMELHLIHYSYGVNSTEKGDLSSESTVSRIRTEHFPLTLESARPSHTSQYLCAGYLGETLSGANVLTFGAGSRLTVL.

The gene calls are TRBV6-2 or TRBV6-3 and TRBJ2-3, with 9 bases lining up with TRBD2. This CDR3 comprises 15 residues. From germline, CDR1 is MNHEY and CDR2 SVGEGT. Trimming removed 10 bases from V and 1 base from J; junction bases left unmatched: 9. DNA for the CDR3: TGTGCCACCATGATAGCGGGAGCTGGCACAGATACGCAGTATTTT. Its protein is CATMIAGAGTDTQYF.

This clonotype was seen only a few times. The chain recombines TRBV29-1 with TRBJ2-3; no clear D gene. The germline V gene encodes CDR1 SQVTM and CDR2 ANQGSEA. Trimming removed 3 bases from V and 3 bases from J, with 1 base in between. CDR3 length equals 10 residues. The CDR3 protein is CSVETDTQYF. Here the CDR3 DNA reads TGCAGCGTTGAGACAGATACGCAGTATTTT.

The chain has TRBV11-2 and TRBJ2-1; TRBD2 aligns across 9 bases. Germline V gene sequence: CDR1 SGHAT, CDR2 FQNNGV. CDR3 length: 15 amino acids. V lost 1 base to trimming and J lost 9 bases; unmatched junction nucleotides: 7. CDR3 DNA: TGTGCCAGCAGCTTAGTTAGTAGCGGGAGTGGTGAGCAGTTCTTC. It is translated as CASSLVSSGSGEQFF.

This clonotype showed up many times. The CDR3 DNA reads TGTGCCAGCAGTGGCCGGGACAGGGGGCGGGAGCAGTACTTC. Its protein product is CASSGRDRGREQYF. The chain employs TRBV28 and TRBJ2-7, with 12 bases lining up with TRBD1. The germline V gene encodes CDR1 MDHEN and CDR2 SYDVKM. The CDR3 is made up of 14 amino acids. V dropped 5 bases and J dropped 7; count of bases not matched to a gene: 6.

There are many counts of this clonotype. The gene calls are TRBV6-1 and TRBJ2-7, with 10 bases identical to TRBD2. This CDR3 region has 18 residues. The trim removed 1 base at V and 2 bases at J, leaving 11 bases unmatched. From germline, CDR1 is MNHNS and CDR2 SASEGT. CDR3 bases: TGTGCCAGCAGTGAAGGTAACTTTTGGACTAGCGGAACCTACGAGCAGTACTTC. Translation: CASSEGNFWTSGTYEQYF.

This clonotype has more than one count but fewer than ten. The genes are TRBV18 and TRBJ2-3, with D possibly matching TRBD2 (5 bases). The V gene's germline CDR1 is KGHSH and CDR2 LQKENI. The CDR3 is made up of 17 amino acids. Between the trimmed V and J ends, which lost 2 bases and 1 base, there was a span of 16 bases. CDR3 DNA: TGTGCCAGCTCACCATCCCTCCAGCGGCGAGGCACAGATACGCAGTATTTT. This codes for CASSPSLQRRGTDTQYF.

The CDR3 is CASSYRSGTSGYTF. The CDR3 DNA is TGTGCCAGCAGTTATCGTAGTGGGACGTCAGGCTACACCTTC. The chain uses TRBV6-5 and TRBJ1-2; D may be TRBD1 (5 bases). V lost 3 bases to trimming and J lost 8 bases, with 16 bases between them. The CDR3 has 14 residues. Germline V lookup: CDR1 MNHEY, CDR2 SVGAGI.

This clonotype was seen a few times. The J gene is TRBJ2-5, the V gene TRBV19; 12 nucleotides line up with TRBD2. After removal of 1 base from V and 3 bases from J, the junction contained 9 bases not matched to a gene. The germline CDR1 and CDR2 sequences are LNHDA and SQIVND (reference sequence). The CDR3 contains 18 residues. DNA of the CDR3: TGTGCCAGTAGTATAGTTTTTTCGAGACTAGCGGGAGAAGAGACCCAGTACTTC. The encoded protein is CASSIVFSRLAGEETQYF.

This clonotype was recorded at least ten times. The V call is TRBV12-3 or TRBV12-4, the J call TRBJ2-7, with 9 positions matching TRBD2. The CDR3 is made up of 15 amino acids. The trim removed 5 bases at V and 6 bases at J, leaving 11 bases unmatched. The DNA of the CDR3 is TGTGCCAGCAGTCAGACTAGCGGTATGACGGGCGAGCAGTACTTC. Its translation is CASSQTSGMTGEQYF.

This clonotype was detected only a few times. The junction does not match germline at one end; this may be a read error. V gene TRBV7-3 combines with J gene TRBJ2-5; 7 bases line up with TRBD2. Germline V gene data show CDR1 as SGHTA and CDR2 as FQGTGA. The CDR3 runs 15 residues. For the CDR3, the DNA is TGTGCCGGCAGTTCATGGGGCGGGAGATCGGAGACCCAGTACTTC. Its translation: CAGSSWGGRSETQYF.

This clonotype was counted at least ten times. The chain uses TRBV3-1 and TRBJ2-5, with 8 positions matching TRBD2. V dropped 8 bases and J dropped 5; count of bases not matched to a gene: 7. Germline lookup yields CDR1 LGHDT and CDR2 YNNKEL (reference sequence). The CDR3 is 13 amino acids. CDR3 residues: CASHSTSGETQYF. In DNA, the CDR3 is TGTGCCAGCCATTCTACTAGCGGCGAGACCCAGTACTTC.